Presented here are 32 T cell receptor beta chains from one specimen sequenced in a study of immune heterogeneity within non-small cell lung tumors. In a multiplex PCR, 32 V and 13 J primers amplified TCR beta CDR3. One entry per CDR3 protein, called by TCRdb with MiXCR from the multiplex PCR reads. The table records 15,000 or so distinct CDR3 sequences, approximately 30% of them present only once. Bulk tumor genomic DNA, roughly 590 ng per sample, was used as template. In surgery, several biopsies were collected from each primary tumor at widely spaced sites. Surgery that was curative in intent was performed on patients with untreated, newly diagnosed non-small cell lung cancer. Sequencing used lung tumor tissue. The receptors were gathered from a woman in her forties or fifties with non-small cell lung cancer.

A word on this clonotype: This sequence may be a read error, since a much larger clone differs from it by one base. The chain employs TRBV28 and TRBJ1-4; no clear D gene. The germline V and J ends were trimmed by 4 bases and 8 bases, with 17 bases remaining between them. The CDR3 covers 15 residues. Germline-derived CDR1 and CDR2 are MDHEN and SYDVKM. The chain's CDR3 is CASSSPRLSVEKLFF. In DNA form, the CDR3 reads TGTGCCAGCAGTTCACCCCGGCTTTCTGTCGAAAAACTGTTTTTT.

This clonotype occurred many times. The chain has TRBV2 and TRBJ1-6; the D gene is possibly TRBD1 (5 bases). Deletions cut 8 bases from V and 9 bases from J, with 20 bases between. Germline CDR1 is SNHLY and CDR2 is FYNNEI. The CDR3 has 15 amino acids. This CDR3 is CASQSGGPLRSPLHF. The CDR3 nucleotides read TGTGCCAGCCAATCCGGGGGTCCCCTTCGTTCACCCCTCCACTTT.

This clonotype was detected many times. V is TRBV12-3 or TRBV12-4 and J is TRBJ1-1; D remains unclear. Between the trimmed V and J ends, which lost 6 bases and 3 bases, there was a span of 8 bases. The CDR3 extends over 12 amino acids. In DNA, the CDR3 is TGTGCCAGCAGGGGGATAGACACTGAAGCTTTCTTT. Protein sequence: CASRGIDTEAFF.

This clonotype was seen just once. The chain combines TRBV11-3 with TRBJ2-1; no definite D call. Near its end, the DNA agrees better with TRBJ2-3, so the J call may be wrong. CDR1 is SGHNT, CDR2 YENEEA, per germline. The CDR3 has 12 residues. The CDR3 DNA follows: TGTGCCAGCAGCTTAACTGGAGATACGCAGTATTTT. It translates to CASSLTGDTQYF.

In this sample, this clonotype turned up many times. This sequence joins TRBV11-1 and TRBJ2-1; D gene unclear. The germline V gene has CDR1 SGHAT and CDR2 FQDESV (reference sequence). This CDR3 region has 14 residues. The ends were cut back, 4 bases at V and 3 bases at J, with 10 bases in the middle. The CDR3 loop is CASSSVKLYNEQFF. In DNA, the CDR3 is TGTGCCAGCAGCTCCGTTAAGCTCTACAATGAGCAGTTCTTC.

The CDR3 reads CASSSQGAVYGYTF. Here the CDR3 DNA reads TGTGCCAGCAGCTCACAGGGGGCTGTATATGGCTACACCTTC. The rearrangement joins TRBV7-2 to TRBJ1-2; 9 bases are a match to TRBD1. This CDR3 is built from 14 residues. Germline trimming cut 4 bases from V and 5 bases from J; bases unmatched to any gene: 5. Germline CDR1 SGHTA, CDR2 FQGNSA.

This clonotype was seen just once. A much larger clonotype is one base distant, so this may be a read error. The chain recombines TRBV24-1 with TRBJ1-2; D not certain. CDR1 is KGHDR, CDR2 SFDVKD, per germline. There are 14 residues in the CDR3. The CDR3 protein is CATSDPEINYCYTF. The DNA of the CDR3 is TGTGCCACCAGTGACCCGGAGATAAACTATTGCTACACCTTC.

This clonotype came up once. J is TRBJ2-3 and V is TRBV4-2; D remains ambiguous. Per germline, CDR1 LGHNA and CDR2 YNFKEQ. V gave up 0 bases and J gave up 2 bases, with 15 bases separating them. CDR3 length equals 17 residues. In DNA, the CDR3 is TGTGCCAGCAGCCAAGAAAGTTCTAGAGAGGTCACAGATACGCAGTATTTT. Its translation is CASSQESSREVTDTQYF.

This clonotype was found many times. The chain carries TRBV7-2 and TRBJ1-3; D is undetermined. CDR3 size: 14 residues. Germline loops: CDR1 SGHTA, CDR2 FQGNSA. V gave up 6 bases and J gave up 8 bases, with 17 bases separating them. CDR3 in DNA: TGTGCCAGCAGACCTAGCGGAAGGTGGGACACCATATATTTT. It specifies CASRPSGRWDTIYF.

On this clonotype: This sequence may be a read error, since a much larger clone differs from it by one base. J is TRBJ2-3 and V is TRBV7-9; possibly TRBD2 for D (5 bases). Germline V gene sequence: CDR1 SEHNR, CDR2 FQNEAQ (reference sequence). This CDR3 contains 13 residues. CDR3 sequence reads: CASSLVGVDTRYF. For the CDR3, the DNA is TGTGCCAGCAGCTTAGTCGGGGTCGATACGCGGTATTTT.

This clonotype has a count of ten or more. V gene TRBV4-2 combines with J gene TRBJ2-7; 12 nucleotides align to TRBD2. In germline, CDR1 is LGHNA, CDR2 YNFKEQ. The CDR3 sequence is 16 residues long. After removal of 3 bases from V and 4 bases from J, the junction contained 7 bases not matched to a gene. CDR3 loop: CASSQEGLAGPYEQYF. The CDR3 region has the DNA TGTGCCAGCAGCCAGGAAGGACTAGCGGGACCGTACGAGCAGTACTTC.

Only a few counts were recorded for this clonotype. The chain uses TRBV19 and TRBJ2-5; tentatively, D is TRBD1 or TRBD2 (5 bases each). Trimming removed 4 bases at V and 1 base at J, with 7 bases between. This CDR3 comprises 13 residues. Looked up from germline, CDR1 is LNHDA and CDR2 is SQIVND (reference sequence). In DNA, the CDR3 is TGTGCCAGTAGTACCGGGACCCAAGAGACCCAGTACTTC. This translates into CASSTGTQETQYF.

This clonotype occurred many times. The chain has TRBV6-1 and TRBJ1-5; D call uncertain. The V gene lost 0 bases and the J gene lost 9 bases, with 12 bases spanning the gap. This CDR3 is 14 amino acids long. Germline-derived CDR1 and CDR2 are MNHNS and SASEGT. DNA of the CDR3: TGTGCCAGCAGTGAAGCGCTTCGGCAGACGCCCCAGCATTTT. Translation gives CASSEALRQTPQHF.

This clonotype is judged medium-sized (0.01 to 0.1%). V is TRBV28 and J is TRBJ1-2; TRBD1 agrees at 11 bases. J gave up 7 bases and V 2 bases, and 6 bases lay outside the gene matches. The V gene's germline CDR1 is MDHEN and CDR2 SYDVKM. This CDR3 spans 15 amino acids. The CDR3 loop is CASSLLGQGASGYTF. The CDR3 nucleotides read TGTGCCAGCAGTTTACTTGGACAGGGGGCTAGTGGCTACACCTTC.

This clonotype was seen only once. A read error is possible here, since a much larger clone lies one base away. The CDR3 nucleotides are TGTGCCAGCAGCTTAGGGAGCTCTGGGGCCGACGTCCTGACTTTC. Encoded protein: CASSLGSSGADVLTF. This sequence joins TRBV7-2 and TRBJ2-6; D possibly corresponds to TRBD1 (5 bases). The CDR3 totals 15 residues. Germline CDR1 reads SGHTA; CDR2 reads FQGNSA.

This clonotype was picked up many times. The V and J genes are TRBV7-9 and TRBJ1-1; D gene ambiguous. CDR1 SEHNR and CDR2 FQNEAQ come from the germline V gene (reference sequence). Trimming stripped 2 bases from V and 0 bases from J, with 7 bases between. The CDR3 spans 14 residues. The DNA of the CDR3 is TGTGCCAGCAGCTTAAAGGCCTTGAACACTGAAGCTTTCTTT. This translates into CASSLKALNTEAFF.

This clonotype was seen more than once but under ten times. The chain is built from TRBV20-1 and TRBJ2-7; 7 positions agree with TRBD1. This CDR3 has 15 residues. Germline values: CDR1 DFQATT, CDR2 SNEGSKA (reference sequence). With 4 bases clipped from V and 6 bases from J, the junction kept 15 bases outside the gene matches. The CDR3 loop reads CSAMFTGTAYPEQYF. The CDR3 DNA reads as TGCAGTGCTATGTTCACCGGGACAGCATACCCCGAGCAGTACTTC.

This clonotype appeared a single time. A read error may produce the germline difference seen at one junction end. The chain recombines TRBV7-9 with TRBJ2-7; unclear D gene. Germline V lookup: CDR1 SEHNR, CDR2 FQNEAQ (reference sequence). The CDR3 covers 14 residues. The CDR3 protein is CASSLGSANYEQYF. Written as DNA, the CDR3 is TGCGCCAGCAGCTTGGGGTCGGCTAACTACGAGCAGTACTTC.

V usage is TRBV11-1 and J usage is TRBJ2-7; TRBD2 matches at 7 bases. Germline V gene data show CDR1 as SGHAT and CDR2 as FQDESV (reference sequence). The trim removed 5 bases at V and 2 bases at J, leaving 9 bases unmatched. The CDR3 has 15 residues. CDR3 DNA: TGTGCCAGCAGCAGGGGTCGGGGAGGGACCTACGAGCAGTACTTC. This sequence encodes CASSRGRGGTYEQYF.

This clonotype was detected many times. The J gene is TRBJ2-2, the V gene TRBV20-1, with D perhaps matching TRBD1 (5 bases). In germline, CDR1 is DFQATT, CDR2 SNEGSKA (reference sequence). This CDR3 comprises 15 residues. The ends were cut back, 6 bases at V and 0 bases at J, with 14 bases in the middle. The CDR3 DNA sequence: TGCAGTGCCCGCACAGGAGTTTCGAACACCGGGGAGCTGTTTTTT. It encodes CSARTGVSNTGELFF.

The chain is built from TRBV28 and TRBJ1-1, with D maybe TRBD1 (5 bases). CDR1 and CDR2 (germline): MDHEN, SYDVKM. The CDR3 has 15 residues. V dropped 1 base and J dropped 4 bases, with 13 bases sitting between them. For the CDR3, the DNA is TGTGCCAGCAGTTTATTTAAAGGGGAGGGCACTGAAGCTTTCTTT. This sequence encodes CASSLFKGEGTEAFF. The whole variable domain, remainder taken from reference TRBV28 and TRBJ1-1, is DVKVTQSSRYLVKRTGEKVFLECVQDMDHENMFWYRQDPGLGLRLIYFSYDVKMKEKGDIPEGYSVSREKKERFSLILESASTNQTSMYLCASSLFKGEGTEAFFGQGTRLTVV.

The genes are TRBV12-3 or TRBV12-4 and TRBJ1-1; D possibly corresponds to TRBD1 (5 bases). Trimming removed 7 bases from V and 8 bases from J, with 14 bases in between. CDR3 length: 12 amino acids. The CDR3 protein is CASNIYRGEAFF. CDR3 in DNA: TGTGCCAGCAATATTTACCGGGGCGAAGCTTTCTTT.

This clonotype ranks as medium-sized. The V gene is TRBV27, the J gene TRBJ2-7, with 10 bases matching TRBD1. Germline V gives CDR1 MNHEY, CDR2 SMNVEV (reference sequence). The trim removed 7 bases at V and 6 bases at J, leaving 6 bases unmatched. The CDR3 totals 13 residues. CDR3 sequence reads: CASTWDRGSEQYF. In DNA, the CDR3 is TGTGCCAGCACCTGGGACAGGGGTTCCGAGCAGTACTTC.

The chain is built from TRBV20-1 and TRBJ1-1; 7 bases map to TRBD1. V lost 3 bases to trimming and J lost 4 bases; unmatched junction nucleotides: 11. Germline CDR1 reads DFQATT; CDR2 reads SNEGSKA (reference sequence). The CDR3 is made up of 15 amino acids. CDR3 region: CSARGKGQIGTEAFF. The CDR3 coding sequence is TGCAGTGCTAGGGGAAAGGGACAGATCGGCACTGAAGCTTTCTTT.

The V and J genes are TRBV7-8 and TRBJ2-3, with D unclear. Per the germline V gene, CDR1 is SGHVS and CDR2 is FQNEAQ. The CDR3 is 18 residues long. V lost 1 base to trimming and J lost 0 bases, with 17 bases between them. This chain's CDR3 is CASSLVYGGQSSTDTQYF. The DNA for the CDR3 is TGTGCCAGCAGCTTAGTGTATGGCGGCCAATCTAGCACAGATACGCAGTATTTT.

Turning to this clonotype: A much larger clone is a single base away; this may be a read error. CDR3 amino acids: CASSESTWLVSPLHF. The CDR3 coding sequence is TGCGCCAGCAGTGAGTCGACATGGCTGGTTTCACCCCTCCACTTT. V is TRBV10-2 and J is TRBJ1-6; the D is unclear. The CDR3 is made up of 15 amino acids. Germline V CDR1 and CDR2: WSHSY, SAAADI. Deletions cut 0 bases from V and 9 bases from J, with 12 bases between.

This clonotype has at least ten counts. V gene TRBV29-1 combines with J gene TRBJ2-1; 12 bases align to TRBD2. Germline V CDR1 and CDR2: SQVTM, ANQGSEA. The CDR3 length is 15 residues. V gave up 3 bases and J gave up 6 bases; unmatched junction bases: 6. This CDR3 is CSVDKTSGRTNEQFF. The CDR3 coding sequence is TGCAGCGTTGACAAGACTAGCGGGAGAACCAATGAGCAGTTCTTC.

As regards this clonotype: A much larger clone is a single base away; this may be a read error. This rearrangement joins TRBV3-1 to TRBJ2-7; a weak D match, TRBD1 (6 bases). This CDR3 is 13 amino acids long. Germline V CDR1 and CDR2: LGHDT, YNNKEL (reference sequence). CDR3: CANSQGDQGTKYF. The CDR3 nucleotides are TGTGCCAACAGCCAAGGTGATCAGGGGACAAAGTACTTC.

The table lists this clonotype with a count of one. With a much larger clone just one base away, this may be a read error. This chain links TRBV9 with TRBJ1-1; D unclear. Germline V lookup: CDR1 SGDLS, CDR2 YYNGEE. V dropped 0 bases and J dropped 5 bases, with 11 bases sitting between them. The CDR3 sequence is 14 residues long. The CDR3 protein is CASSVEDGGTEAFF. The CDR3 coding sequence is TGTGCCAGCAGCGTAGAGGATGGAGGAACTGAAGCTTTCTTT.

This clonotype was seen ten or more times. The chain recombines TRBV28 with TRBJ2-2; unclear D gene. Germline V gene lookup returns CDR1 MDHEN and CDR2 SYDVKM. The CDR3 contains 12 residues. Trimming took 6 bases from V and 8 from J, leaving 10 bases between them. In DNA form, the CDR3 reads TGTGCCAGCAGCCCGTTCGATGGGGAGCTGTTTTTT. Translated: CASSPFDGELFF.

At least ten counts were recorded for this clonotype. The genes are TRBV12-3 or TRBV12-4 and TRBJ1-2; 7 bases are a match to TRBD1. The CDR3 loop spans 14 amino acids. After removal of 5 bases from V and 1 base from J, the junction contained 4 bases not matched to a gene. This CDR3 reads CASSPQGVNYGYTF. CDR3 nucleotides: TGTGCCAGCAGTCCGCAGGGGGTTAACTATGGCTACACCTTC.

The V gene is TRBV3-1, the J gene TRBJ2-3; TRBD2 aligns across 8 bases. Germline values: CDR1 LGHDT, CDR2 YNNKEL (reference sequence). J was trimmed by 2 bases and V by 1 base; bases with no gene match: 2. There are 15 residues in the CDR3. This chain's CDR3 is CASSQVAGYTDTQYF. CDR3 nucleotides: TGTGCCAGCAGCCAAGTAGCGGGGTACACAGATACGCAGTATTTT.